What follows are 17 T cell receptor beta chains derived from one specimen sequenced in a study of PD-1 blockade in mismatch repair-deficient tumors. Repertoires were generated with immunoSEQ multiplex PCR, while TCRdb's copy carries only in-frame clones and drops some. The table records over 60,000 clones, 88% of them present only once. Material: peripheral blood, obtained 52 weeks after starting pembrolizumab. These receptors were taken from an adult with mismatch repair-deficient cancer.

The chain couples TRBV30 to TRBJ1-1; D unclear. Looked up from germline, CDR1 is GTSNPN and CDR2 is SVGIG (reference sequence). The CDR3 extends over 14 amino acids. Trimming removed 4 bases at V and 3 bases at J, with 15 bases between. As DNA, the CDR3 is TGTGCCTGGATTCCAGTTAGACGGGACACTGAAGCTTTCTTT. Encoded protein: CAWIPVRRDTEAFF.

The rearrangement links TRBV15 to TRBJ2-1, with D perhaps TRBD2 (7 bases). Looked up from germline, CDR1 is LNHNV and CDR2 is YYDKDF (reference sequence). This CDR3 has 17 residues. Trimming shortened V by 5 bases and J by 1 base, and 18 bases separated the two germline ends. CDR3 amino acids: CATSGLTEGGSYNEQFF. The CDR3 nucleotides read TGTGCCACCAGCGGACTAACGGAGGGGGGGTCCTACAATGAGCAGTTCTTC. Complete variable domain (other parts from reference TRBV15 and TRBJ2-1): DAMVIQNPRYQVTQFGKPVTLSCSQTLNHNVMYWYQQKSSQAPKLLFHYYDKDFNNEADTPDNFQSRRPNTSFCFLDIRSPGLGDTAMYLCATSGLTEGGSYNEQFFGPGTRLTVL.

The chain has TRBV7-9 and TRBJ2-1, with D hard to call. The CDR3 is 14 amino acids. Germline V gene sequence: CDR1 SEHNR, CDR2 FQNEAQ (reference sequence). Trimming took off 3 bases at V and 8 bases at J, with 14 bases between the two ends. CDR3 in amino acids: CASSFPSPVYEQFF. In DNA form, the CDR3 reads TGTGCCAGCAGCTTTCCCTCCCCCGTTTATGAGCAGTTCTTC.

This clone was detected only once. V is TRBV13 and J is TRBJ2-3, with 10 bases aligning to TRBD1. CDR1 is PRHDT and CDR2 is FYEKMQ in the germline V gene (reference sequence). The CDR3 totals 19 residues. V trimming: 0 bases; J trimming: 0 bases; junction bases outside the gene matches: 9. Written as DNA, the CDR3 is TGTGCCAGCAGCTTAGGCGTGGGGGGACAGGGGATCAGCACAGATACGCAGTATTTT. Amino acids: CASSLGVGGQGISTDTQYF.

There are a few counts of this clone. The chain uses TRBV5-1 and TRBJ2-7, with D unclear. This CDR3 has 12 residues. Per the germline V gene, CDR1 is SGHRS and CDR2 is YFSETQ. The V and J ends lost 4 bases and 6 bases respectively, with 11 bases between them. CDR3 sequence: CASSRDSIEQYF. CDR3 bases: TGCGCCAGCAGCCGAGACTCAATCGAGCAGTACTTC.

The chain uses TRBV6-6 and TRBJ2-2; 9 positions match TRBD1. The length of the CDR3 is 16 residues. The germline V gene encodes CDR1 MNHNY and CDR2 SVGAGI (reference sequence). Germline trimming cut 5 bases from V and 4 bases from J; bases unmatched to any gene: 8. CDR3 residues: CASSPTGGWVTGELFF. CDR3 sequence (DNA): TGTGCCAGCAGTCCCACAGGGGGCTGGGTCACCGGGGAGCTGTTTTTT.

This chain links TRBV19 with TRBJ2-1, with D perhaps matching TRBD2 (5 bases). The V gene lost 3 bases and the J gene lost 6 bases, with 15 bases spanning the gap. From germline, CDR1 is LNHDA and CDR2 SQIVND (reference sequence). This CDR3 is 15 amino acids long. The CDR3 region has the DNA TGTGCCAGTAGTATCTTTGTCCGAGGAGGCAATGAGCAGTTCTTC. Encoded protein: CASSIFVRGGNEQFF.

The chain is built from TRBV7-6 and TRBJ1-2, with 7 bases lining up with TRBD1. The CDR3 has 13 residues. Trimming cost V 5 bases and J 4 bases; bases outside gene matches: 4. Germline CDR1 and CDR2: SGHVS and FNYEAQ. The CDR3 DNA is TGTGCCAGCAGCGCGACAGGGACCTATGGCTACACCTTC. This gives the protein CASSATGTYGYTF.

The gene calls are TRBV7-3 and TRBJ2-1; 10 bases fit TRBD2. Looked up from germline, CDR1 is SGHTA and CDR2 is FQGTGA. CDR3 length: 15 amino acids. With 6 bases clipped from V and 5 bases from J, the junction kept 7 bases outside the gene matches. The CDR3 here is CASSLGLAEDNEQFF. CDR3 sequence (DNA): TGTGCCAGCAGTCTAGGACTAGCGGAAGACAATGAGCAGTTCTTC. Full variable domain (missing parts from reference TRBV7-3 and TRBJ2-1): GAGVSQTPSNKVTEKGKYVELRCDPISGHTALYWYRQSLGQGPEFLIYFQGTGAADDSGLPNDRFFAVRPEGSVSTLKIQRTERGDSAVYLCASSLGLAEDNEQFFGPGTRLTVL.

The chain employs TRBV2 and TRBJ2-7, with TRBD1 identical over 9 bases. Germline-derived CDR1 and CDR2 are SNHLY and FYNNEI. Germline trimming cut 7 bases from V and 3 bases from J; bases unmatched to any gene: 7. The CDR3 spans 14 residues. The CDR3 DNA reads as TGTGCCAGCACGTTTGGGACAGGGTACTACGAGCAGTACTTC. It encodes CASTFGTGYYEQYF.

The chain combines TRBV4-3 with TRBJ2-3, with D possibly matching TRBD1 (6 bases). The CDR3 runs to 11 residues. Trimming left V 9 bases short and J 4 bases short, with 8 bases between. In germline, CDR1 is LGHNA, CDR2 YSLEER. The CDR3 spells CASQGSDTQYF. The CDR3 nucleotides are TGCGCCAGTCAGGGGTCAGATACGCAGTATTTT.

This clone was recorded many times. The chain joins TRBV7-2 to TRBJ1-1; no reliable D call. V was trimmed by 0 bases and J by 8 bases, leaving 7 bases between them. Germline V gene data show CDR1 as SGHTA and CDR2 as FQGNSA. CDR3 length: 12 amino acids. The CDR3 bases are TGTGCCAGCAGCTTAGCGGAAAGAGAAGCTTTCTTT. This codes for CASSLAEREAFF.

This chain uses TRBV4-3 with TRBJ1-4; D is undetermined. The germline gives CDR1 LGHNA, CDR2 YSLEER. Trimming took 0 bases from V and 5 from J, leaving 10 bases between them. The CDR3 consists of 15 residues. The CDR3 sequence: CASSQDSLGNEKLFF. The CDR3 nucleotides are TGCGCCAGCAGCCAAGATTCATTGGGGAATGAAAAACTGTTTTTT.

The chain combines TRBV7-2 with TRBJ2-7; 7 positions match TRBD1. Germline lookup yields CDR1 SGHTA and CDR2 FQGNSA. V shed 0 bases and J 6 bases; nucleotides not matched to a gene: 8. The CDR3 length is 15 residues. The CDR3 region is CASSLARRGRSEQYF. As DNA, the CDR3 is TGTGCCAGCAGCTTAGCGAGAAGGGGGCGGAGCGAGCAGTACTTC.

The gene calls are TRBV7-2 and TRBJ1-3; TRBD1 might be the D (5 bases). The CDR3 is 15 residues long. Trimming cost V 0 bases and J 2 bases, with 8 bases left between them. The germline V gene encodes CDR1 SGHTA and CDR2 FQGNSA. The CDR3 nucleotides read TGTGCCAGCAGCTTAGCGGGGGGAGCTGGAAACACCATATATTTT. It translates to CASSLAGGAGNTIYF.

The chain is built from TRBV9 and TRBJ2-1; tentative D call: TRBD2 (6 bases). Germline V gene sequence: CDR1 SGDLS, CDR2 YYNGEE. This CDR3 region has 14 residues. V lost 4 bases and J lost 8, with 16 bases in between. The CDR3 loop reads CASSSSDILDEQFF. The DNA for the CDR3 is TGTGCCAGCAGCTCTAGCGACATCCTGGATGAGCAGTTCTTC.

The V gene is TRBV7-2, the J gene TRBJ1-5; 11 positions agree with TRBD1. Germline V gene sequence: CDR1 SGHTA, CDR2 FQGNSA. The CDR3 totals 16 residues. Trimming cost V 2 bases and J 6 bases; bases outside gene matches: 6. The CDR3 loop reads CASSLTGTGGTQPQHF. The CDR3 DNA sequence: TGTGCCAGCAGCTTAACCGGGACAGGGGGAACTCAGCCCCAGCATTTT.